The present TCR beta chain was sequenced within a study of cytomegalovirus exposure and HLA in healthy donors. Study information: As an earlier analysis found, 150 million to 200 million T cells yielded 90 million to 140 million unique TCR beta sequences. Overall study findings and caveats: Because they were indistinguishable, some V segments, including TRBV6-2 and TRBV6-3, were excluded. Common viral pathogens seemed, in a later analysis, to connect with several of the most significant clusters.

In regard to this clone: What it binds is unknown.

The V gene's germline CDR1 is SNHLY and CDR2 FYNNEI. The V gene lost 1 base and the J gene lost 1 base, with 7 bases spanning the gap. CDR3 size: 14 residues. The PCR had 60 Vbeta and 13 Jbeta primers. This table comes from immunoSEQ multiplex PCR, and its TCRdb copy is limited to in-frame clones, with some not included. The sample gives approximately 100,000 clones, 60% to 80% of which show up once; 0.6% to 1% is in the top ten. This TCR came from a boy younger than 18 in good health and CMV-seronegative. The chain links TRBV2 to TRBJ1-2; D not certain. Sequences were obtained from PBMCs. The CDR3 DNA sequence: TGTGCCAGCAGTGAAGATCCGGTTAACTATGGCTACACCTTC. Residues: CASSEDPVNYGYTF. Complete variable domain (other parts from reference TRBV2 and TRBJ1-2): EPEVTQTPSHQVTQMGQEVILRCVPISNHLYFYWYRQILGQKVEFLVSFYNNEISEKSEIFDDQFSVERPDGSNFTLKIRSTKLEDSAMYFCASSEDPVNYGYTFGSGTRLTVV.